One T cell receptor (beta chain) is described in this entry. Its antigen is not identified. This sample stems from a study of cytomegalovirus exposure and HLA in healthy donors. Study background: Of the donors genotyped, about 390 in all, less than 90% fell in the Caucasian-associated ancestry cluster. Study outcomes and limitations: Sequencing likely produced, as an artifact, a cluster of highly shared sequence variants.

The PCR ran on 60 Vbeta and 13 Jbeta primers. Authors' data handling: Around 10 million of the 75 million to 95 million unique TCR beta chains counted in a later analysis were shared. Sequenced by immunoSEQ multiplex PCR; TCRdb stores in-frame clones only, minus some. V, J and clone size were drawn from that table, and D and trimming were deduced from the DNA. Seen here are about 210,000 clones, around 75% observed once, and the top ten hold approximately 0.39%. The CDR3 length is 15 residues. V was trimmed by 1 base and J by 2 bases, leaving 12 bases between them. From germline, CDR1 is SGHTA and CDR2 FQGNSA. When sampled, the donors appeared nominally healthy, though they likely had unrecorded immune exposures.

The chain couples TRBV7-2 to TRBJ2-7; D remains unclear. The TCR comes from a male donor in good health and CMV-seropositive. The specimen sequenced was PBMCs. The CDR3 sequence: CASSLDRGSPYEQYF. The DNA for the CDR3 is TGTGCCAGCAGCTTAGATCGTGGCTCCCCCTACGAGCAGTACTTC.